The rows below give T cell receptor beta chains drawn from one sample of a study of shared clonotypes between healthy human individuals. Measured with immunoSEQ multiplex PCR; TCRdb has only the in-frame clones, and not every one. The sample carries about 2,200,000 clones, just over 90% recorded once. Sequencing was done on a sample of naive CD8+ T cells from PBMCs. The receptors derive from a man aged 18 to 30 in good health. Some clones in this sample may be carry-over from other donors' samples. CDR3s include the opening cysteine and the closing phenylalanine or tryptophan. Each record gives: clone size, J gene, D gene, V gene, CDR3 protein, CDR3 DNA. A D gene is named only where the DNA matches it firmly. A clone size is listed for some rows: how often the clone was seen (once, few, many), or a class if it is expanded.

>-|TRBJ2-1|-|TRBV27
CASSLRAKGYNEQFF
TGTGCCAGCAGTTTAAGAGCAAAGGGCTACAATGAGCAGTTCTTC
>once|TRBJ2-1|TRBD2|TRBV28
CASSSLREGPAYNEQFF
TGTGCCAGCAGTTCTTTGCGGGAGGGCCCCGCCTACAATGAGCAGTTCTTC
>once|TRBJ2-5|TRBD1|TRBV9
CASSSEGAIQETQYF
TGTGCCAGCAGCTCAGAGGGGGCAATCCAAGAGACCCAGTACTTC
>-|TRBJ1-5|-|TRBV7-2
CASRTRAGVGNQPQHF
TGTGCCAGCAGAACTAGAGCGGGGGTGGGCAATCAGCCCCAGCATTTT
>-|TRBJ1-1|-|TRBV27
CASSLNGRNTEAFF
TGTGCCAGCAGTTTGAACGGGAGGAACACTGAAGCTTTCTTT
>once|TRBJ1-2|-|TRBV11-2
CASSLVGGLEGGGYTF
TGTGCCAGCAGCTTAGTCGGAGGGCTGGAGGGTGGTGGCTACACCTTC
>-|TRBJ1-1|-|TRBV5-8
CASSWQGAAEAFF
TGTGCCAGCAGCTGGCAGGGTGCCGCTGAAGCTTTCTTT
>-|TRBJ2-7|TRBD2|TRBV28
CASSLPTSAPSSYEQYF
TGTGCCAGCAGTTTACCAACTAGCGCGCCGAGCTCCTACGAGCAGTACTTC
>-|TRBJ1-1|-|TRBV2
CASSDWGPAEAFF
TGTGCCAGCAGTGATTGGGGTCCGGCTGAAGCTTTCTTT
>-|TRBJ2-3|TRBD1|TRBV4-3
CASSPGTGTDTQYF
TGCGCCAGCAGCCCCGGGACAGGCACAGATACGCAGTATTTT
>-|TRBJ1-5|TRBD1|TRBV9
CASSPTGQQYQPQHF
TGTGCCAGCAGTCCAACGGGACAGCAATATCAGCCCCAGCATTTT
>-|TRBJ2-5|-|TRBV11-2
CASSRVPGLYRPETQYF
TGTGCCAGCAGCCGGGTGCCGGGACTTTATCGTCCGGAGACCCAGTACTTC
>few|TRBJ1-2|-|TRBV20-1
CSGKATGYTF
TGCAGTGGTAAAGCAACAGGGTACACCTTC
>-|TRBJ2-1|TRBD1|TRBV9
CASSDRQGNEQFF
TGTGCCAGCAGCGACCGACAGGGAAATGAGCAGTTCTTC
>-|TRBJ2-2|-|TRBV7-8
CASSLENTGELFF
TGTGCCAGCAGCTTAGAGAACACCGGGGAGCTGTTTTTT
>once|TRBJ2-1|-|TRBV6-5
CASSSDGEQFF
TGTGCCAGCAGCTCAGATGGTGAGCAGTTCTTC
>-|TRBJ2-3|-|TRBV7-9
CASSSHQGPDTQYF
TGTGCCAGCAGCTCTCATCAGGGACCAGATACGCAGTATTTT
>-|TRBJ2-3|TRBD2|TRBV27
CASSLAGVADTQYF
TGTGCCAGCAGTTTAGCGGGAGTGGCAGATACGCAGTATTTT
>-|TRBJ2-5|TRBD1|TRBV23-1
CASSPPGQGKETQYF
TGCGCCAGCAGTCCGCCGGGACAGGGGAAAGAGACCCAGTACTTC
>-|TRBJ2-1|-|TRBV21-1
CASSRTTGLMDEQFF
TGTGCCAGCAGCAGGACTACAGGGCTGATGGATGAGCAGTTCTTC
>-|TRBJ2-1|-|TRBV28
CAILSRQARGEQFF
TGTGCCATCCTATCTCGACAGGCGCGGGGTGAGCAGTTCTTC
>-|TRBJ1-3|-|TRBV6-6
CASSYRVIPGNTIYF
TGTGCCAGCAGCTACAGGGTGATCCCTGGAAACACCATATATTTT
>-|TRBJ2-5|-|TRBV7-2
CASSLGQLRRQETQYF
TGTGCCAGCAGCTTAGGGCAACTTCGGCGGCAGGAGACCCAGTACTTC
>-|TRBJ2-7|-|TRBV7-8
CASSPLGVGSYEQYF
TGTGCCAGCAGCCCTTTGGGGGTCGGGTCCTACGAGCAGTACTTC
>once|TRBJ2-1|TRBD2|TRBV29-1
CSGGLAGGINEQFF
TGCAGCGGGGGACTAGCGGGAGGCATAAATGAGCAGTTCTTC
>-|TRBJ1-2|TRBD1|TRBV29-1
CSVDTRQGNYGYTF
TGCAGCGTCGATACCCGACAGGGGAACTATGGCTACACCTTC
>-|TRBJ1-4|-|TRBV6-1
CASSSKGATNEKLFF
TGTGCCAGCAGTAGCAAGGGGGCAACTAATGAAAAACTGTTTTTT
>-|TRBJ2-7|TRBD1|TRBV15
CATSKRTGAITSYEQYF
TGTGCCACCAGCAAGCGGACAGGGGCGATAACCTCCTACGAGCAGTACTTC
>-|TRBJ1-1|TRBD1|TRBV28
CASTWPGGTTEAFF
TGTGCCAGCACCTGGCCAGGGGGAACTACCGAAGCTTTCTTT
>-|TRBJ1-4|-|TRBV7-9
CASSLAPTGEKLFF
TGTGCCAGCAGCTTAGCCCCCACGGGTGAAAAACTGTTTTTT
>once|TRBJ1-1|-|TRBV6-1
CATSEGQGNTEAFF
TGTGCCACCTCGGAGGGGCAGGGGAACACTGAAGCTTTCTTT
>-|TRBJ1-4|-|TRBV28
CASSFYRVRLNEKLFF
TGTGCCAGCAGTTTCTACCGAGTAAGACTAAATGAAAAACTGTTTTTT
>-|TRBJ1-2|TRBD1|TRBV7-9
CASIPLDRGAYGYTF
TGTGCCAGCATCCCACTGGACAGGGGGGCCTATGGCTACACCTTC
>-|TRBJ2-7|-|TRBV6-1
CASSELGGVVYEQYF
TGTGCCAGCAGTGAACTAGGGGGAGTGGTCTACGAGCAGTACTTC
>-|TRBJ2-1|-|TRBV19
CASSMGLSEQFF
TGTGCCAGTAGTATGGGGCTGAGCGAGCAGTTCTTC
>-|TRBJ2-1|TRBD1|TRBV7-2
CASSPGTGASYNEQFF
TGTGCCAGCAGCCCCGGCACAGGGGCATCCTACAATGAGCAGTTCTTC
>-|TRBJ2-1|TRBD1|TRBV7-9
CASSRTGVDNEQFF
TGTGCCAGCAGCCGGACAGGGGTTGACAATGAGCAGTTCTTC
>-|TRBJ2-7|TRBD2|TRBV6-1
CASSGPAEEAGDYYEQYF
TGTGCCAGCAGTGGGCCCGCCGAAGAAGCGGGAGATTATTACGAGCAGTACTTC
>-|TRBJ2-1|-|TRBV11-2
CASRQWKGNEQFF
TGTGCCAGTAGGCAATGGAAGGGCAATGAGCAGTTCTTC
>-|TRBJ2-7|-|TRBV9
CASSVGGSYEQYF
TGTGCCAGCAGCGTAGGCGGCTCCTACGAGCAGTACTTC
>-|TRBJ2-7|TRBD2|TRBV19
CASKRGRQGRDRGGSSYEQYF
TGTGCCAGTAAGAGGGGCAGGCAGGGCAGAGATAGAGGCGGGAGCAGCTACGAGCAGTACTTC
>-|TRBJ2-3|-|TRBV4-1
CASSQDPVRRLGLADTQYF
TGCGCCAGCAGCCAAGATCCGGTTCGAAGACTAGGGTTAGCAGATACGCAGTATTTT